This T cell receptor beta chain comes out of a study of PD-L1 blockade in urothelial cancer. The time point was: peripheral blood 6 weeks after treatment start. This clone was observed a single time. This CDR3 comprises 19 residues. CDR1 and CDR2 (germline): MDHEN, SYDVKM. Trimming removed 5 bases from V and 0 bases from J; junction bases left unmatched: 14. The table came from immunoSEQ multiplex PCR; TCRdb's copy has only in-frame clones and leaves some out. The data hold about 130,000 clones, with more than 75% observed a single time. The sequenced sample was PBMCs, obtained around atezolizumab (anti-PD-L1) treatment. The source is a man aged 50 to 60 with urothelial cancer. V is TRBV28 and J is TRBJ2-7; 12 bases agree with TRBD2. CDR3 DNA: TGTGCCAGCAGTCCATGGGCGGGGACTAGCGGGCCGACCTCCTACGAGCAGTACTTC. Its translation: CASSPWAGTSGPTSYEQYF.